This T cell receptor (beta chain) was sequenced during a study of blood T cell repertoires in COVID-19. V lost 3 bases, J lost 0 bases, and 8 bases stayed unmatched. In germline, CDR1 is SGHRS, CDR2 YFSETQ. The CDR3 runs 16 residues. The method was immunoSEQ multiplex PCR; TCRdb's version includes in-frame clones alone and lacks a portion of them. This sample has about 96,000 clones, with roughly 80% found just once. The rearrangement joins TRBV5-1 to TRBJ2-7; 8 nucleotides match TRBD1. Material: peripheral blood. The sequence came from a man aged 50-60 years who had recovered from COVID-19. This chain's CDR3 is CASSSLTGDASYEQYF. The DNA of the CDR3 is TGCGCCAGCAGCTCTCTGACAGGGGACGCCTCCTACGAGCAGTACTTC.